This TCR beta chain was found in a study of cytomegalovirus exposure and HLA in healthy donors. Study-wide points: High specificity and sensitivity for cytomegalovirus status were reported for the classifier. HLA alleles showed associations with some 17,000 TCR beta sequences in a later analysis, at a 0.05 false discovery rate.

A few counts support this clone. Its specificity is unknown. Looked up from germline, CDR1 is ENHRY and CDR2 is SYGVKD. Trimming removed 0 bases from V and 6 bases from J, with 11 bases in between. The CDR3 sequence is 14 residues long. Amplification used 60 Vbeta primers and 13 Jbeta primers. Generated by immunoSEQ multiplex PCR, the TCRdb table keeps only in-frame clones and is missing some. The sample has some 190,000 clones, 76% seen once. The receptor was derived from a man aged 18 to 35 in good health and CMV-seronegative. The V gene is TRBV10-3, the J gene TRBJ1-1; perhaps TRBD1 as D (5 bases). The sequencing input was PBMCs. The CDR3 loop is CAISESSGRPEAFF. CDR3 bases: TGTGCCATCAGTGAGTCATCAGGGAGGCCTGAAGCTTTCTTT.